This TCR beta chain was recorded in a study of human T cells and chemical hapten exposure. Germline V CDR1 and CDR2: GTSNPN, SVGIG (reference sequence). The CDR3 totals 13 residues. From the RACE reads, TCRdb called clonotypes with MiXCR, one entry per CDR3 protein. The table records 95,000 to 150,000 distinct CDR3 sequences, approximately 12% of them present only once. Regarding this clonotype: What it binds is not known. Germline and junction disagree at one end, which may indicate a read error.

Time point specified: pre-sensitization, week 0. Documented treatment: therapeutic diphenylcyclopropenone sensitization with weekly scalp DPC. The study drew its donors from alopecia patients who were 18 to 70 years old and suitable for DPC. General study points: The study found that DPC sensitization did not change TCRs above 1 in 1000 frequency.

This chain links TRBV30 with TRBJ2-2; maybe TRBD1 (6 bases). The origin of this receptor is a woman aged 18-29 years with alopecia areata. Some clones in this sample may be carry-over from other donors' samples. The sequencing used whole blood, collected in connection with sensitization to the hapten diphenylcyclopropenone (DPC). The CDR3 coding sequence is TGTGCCTGGGCCCCTAGGGACACCAGGGAGCTGTTTTTT. Residues: CAWAPRDTRELFF.